This paragraph covers one T cell receptor (beta chain) sequence. The antigen is undetermined. This CDR3 spans 14 amino acids. Germline V gene data show CDR1 as LNHNV and CDR2 as YYDKDF (reference sequence). The V end was cut by 4 bases, the J end by 2 bases, with 10 bases between. These data come from a study of T cell repertoires in cytomegalovirus infection. Study in general: CMV infection together with matching HLA type was indicated by public TCR beta signatures.

TCRdb re-derived calls from the reads in MiXCR, one entry per CDR3 protein. The data contain 700,000 to 900,000 distinct CDR3 sequences, 25% to 30% of them singletons. Study-wide findings and caveats: Ex vivo, HLA-C-restricted CMV-specific TCR beta clonotypes prevailed over the rest of the response.

The clonotype was recovered from a human donor in good health (CMV status not recorded). Some clones in this sample may be carry-over from other donors' samples. This chain uses TRBV15 with TRBJ2-3; possibly TRBD2 for D (5 bases). Sequences were derived from cultured CD8+ T cells from PBMCs, sampled from culture after CMV antigen stimulation. CDR3 loop: CATSMSGSTDTQYF. The CDR3 DNA reads TGTGCCACCAGCATGTCGGGGTCCACAGATACGCAGTATTTT.